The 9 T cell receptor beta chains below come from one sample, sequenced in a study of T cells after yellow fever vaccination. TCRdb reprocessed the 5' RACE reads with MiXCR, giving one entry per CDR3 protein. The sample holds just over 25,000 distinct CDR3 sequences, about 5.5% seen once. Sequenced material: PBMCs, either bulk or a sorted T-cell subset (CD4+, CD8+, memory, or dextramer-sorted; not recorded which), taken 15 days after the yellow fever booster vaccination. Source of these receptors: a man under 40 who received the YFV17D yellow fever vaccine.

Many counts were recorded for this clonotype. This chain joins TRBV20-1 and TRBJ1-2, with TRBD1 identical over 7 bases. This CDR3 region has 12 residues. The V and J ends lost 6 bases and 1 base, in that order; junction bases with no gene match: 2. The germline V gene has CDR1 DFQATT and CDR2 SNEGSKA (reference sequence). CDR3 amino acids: CSAGQLNYGYTF. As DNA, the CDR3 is TGCAGTGCGGGACAGCTTAACTATGGCTACACCTTC.

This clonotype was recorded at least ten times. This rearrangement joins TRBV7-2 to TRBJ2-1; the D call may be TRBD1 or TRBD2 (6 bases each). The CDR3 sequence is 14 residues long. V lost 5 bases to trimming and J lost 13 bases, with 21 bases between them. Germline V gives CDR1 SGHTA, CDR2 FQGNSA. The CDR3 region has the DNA TGTGCCAGCAGCACAGGGTCTGGGACTCGTATTCAGTTCTTC. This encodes CASSTGSGTRIQFF.

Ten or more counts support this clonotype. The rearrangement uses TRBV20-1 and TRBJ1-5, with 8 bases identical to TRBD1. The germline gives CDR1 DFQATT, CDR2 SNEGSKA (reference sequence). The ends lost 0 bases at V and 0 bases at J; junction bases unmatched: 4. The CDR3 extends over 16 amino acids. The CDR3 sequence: CSARETGVYSNQPQHF. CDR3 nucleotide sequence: TGCAGTGCTAGAGAGACAGGGGTGTATAGCAATCAGCCCCAGCATTTT.

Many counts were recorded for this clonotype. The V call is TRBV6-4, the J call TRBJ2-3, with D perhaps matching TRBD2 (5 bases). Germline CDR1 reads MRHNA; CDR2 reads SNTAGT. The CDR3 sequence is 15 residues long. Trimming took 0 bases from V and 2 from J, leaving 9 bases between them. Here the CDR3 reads CASSDSPAATDTQYF. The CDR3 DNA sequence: TGTGCCAGCAGTGACTCCCCAGCGGCCACAGATACGCAGTATTTT.

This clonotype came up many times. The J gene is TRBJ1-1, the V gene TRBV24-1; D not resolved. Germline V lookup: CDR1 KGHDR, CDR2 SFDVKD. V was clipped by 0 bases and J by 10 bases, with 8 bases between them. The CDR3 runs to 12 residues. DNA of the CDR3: TGTGCCACCAGTGATTTGAATGGGAGAGCTTTCTTT. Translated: CATSDLNGRAFF.

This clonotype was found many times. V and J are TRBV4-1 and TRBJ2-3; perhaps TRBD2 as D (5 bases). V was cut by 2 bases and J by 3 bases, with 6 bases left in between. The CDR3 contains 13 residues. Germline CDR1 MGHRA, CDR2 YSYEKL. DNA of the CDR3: TGCGCCAGCAGCCAACCGGGAACAGATACGCAGTATTTT. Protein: CASSQPGTDTQYF.

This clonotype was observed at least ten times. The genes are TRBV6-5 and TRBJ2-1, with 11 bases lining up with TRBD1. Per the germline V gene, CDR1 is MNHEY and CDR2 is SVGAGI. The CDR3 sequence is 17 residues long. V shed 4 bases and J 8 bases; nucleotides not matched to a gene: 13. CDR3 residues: CASSSLPGTGGRDEQFF. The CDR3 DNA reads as TGTGCCAGCAGTTCTTTACCTGGGACAGGGGGTAGGGATGAGCAGTTCTTC.

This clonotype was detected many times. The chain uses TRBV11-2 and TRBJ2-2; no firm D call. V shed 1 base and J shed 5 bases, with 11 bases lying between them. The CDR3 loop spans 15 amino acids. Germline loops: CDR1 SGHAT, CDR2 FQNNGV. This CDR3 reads CASSLGQQWTGELFF. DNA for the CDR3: TGTGCCAGCAGCTTAGGGCAGCAATGGACCGGGGAGCTGTTTTTT.

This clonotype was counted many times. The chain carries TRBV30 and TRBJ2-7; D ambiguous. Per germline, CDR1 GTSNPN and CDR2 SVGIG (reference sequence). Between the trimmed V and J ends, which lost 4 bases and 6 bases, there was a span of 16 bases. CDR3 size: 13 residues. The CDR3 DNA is TGTGCCTGGACCCACGGCGGACCGGTCGAGCAGTACTTC. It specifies CAWTHGGPVEQYF.